This T cell receptor (beta chain) was captured by sequencing in a study of OX40 agonist ivuxolimab in advanced cancers. Sequencing used immunoSEQ multiplex PCR; TCRdb keeps in-frame clones, though not all of them. The table has over 55,000 clones, roughly 90% seen once. V lost 5 bases and J 2 bases, leaving 13 bases between the germline ends. Germline V gene sequence: CDR1 MDHEN, CDR2 SYDVKM. The CDR3 spans 14 residues. The specimen comprised CD4+ or CD8+ T cells sorted from blood, sampled in a trial of the OX40 agonist ivuxolimab. This rearrangement joins TRBV28 to TRBJ2-7; D remains ambiguous. This clonotype originated in an adult with an advanced solid tumor such as melanoma, head and neck, liver or kidney cancer. The CDR3 loop is CASSRYKPTYEQYF. CDR3 in DNA: TGTGCCAGCAGTCGTTATAAGCCTACCTACGAGCAGTACTTC. Using reference TRBV28 and TRBJ2-7 for the parts outside the CDR3, the full variable domain is DVKVTQSSRYLVKRTGEKVFLECVQDMDHENMFWYRQDPGLGLRLIYFSYDVKMKEKGDIPEGYSVSREKKERFSLILESASTNQTSMYLCASSRYKPTYEQYFGPGTRLTVT.